This TCR beta chain was found in a study of T cell changes during pregnancy in multiple sclerosis. This CDR3 region has 15 residues. V gave up 4 bases and J gave up 3 bases, with 14 bases separating them. Looked up from germline, CDR1 is SGHRS and CDR2 is YFSETQ. Here immunoSEQ multiplex PCR was the method, and the copy in TCRdb shows in-frame clones only, minus some. The data hold roughly 90,000 clones, with 90% to 95% observed a single time. This receptor was taken from a female donor with multiple sclerosis, enrolled in a pregnancy study. This chain joins TRBV5-1 and TRBJ2-1; weak D call: TRBD2 (5 bases). The material was peripheral blood, obtained in the third trimester of pregnancy. The CDR3 nucleotides are TGCGCCAGCAGCGGAGGCATGAGAAACTACAATGAGCAGTTCTTC. Protein: CASSGGMRNYNEQFF.